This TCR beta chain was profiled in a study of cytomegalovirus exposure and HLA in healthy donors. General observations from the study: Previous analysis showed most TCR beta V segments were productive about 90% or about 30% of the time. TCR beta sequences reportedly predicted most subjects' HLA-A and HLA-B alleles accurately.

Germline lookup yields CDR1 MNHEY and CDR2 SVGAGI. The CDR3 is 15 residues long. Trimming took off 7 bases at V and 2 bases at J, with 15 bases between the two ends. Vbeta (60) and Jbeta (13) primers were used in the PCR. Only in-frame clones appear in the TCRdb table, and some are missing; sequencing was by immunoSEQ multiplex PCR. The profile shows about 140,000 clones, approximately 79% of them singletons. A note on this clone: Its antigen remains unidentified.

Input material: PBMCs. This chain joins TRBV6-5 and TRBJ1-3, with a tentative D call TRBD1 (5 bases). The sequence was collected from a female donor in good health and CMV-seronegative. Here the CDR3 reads CASIPTGGTGNTIYF. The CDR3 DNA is TGTGCCAGCATCCCCACGGGGGGGACTGGAAACACCATATATTTT.